This T cell receptor beta chain is from a study of spatial heterogeneity in lung cancer. Study in general: Detection of beta-chain sequences consistently exceeded that of alpha-chain sequences. An average of more than ten raw reads was observed per unique TCR and UMI combination. Study results and limitations: Follow-up blood showed ubiquitous expanded tumor TCRs less than blood at resection did.

This clonotype was recorded many times. What it binds is not known. TCRdb called the 5' RACE reads again in MiXCR, with one record for every CDR3 protein. The sample holds 39,000 or so distinct CDR3 sequences, about 10% seen once. As to time point: blood at routine non-recurrence follow-up after resection. TCRs were sequenced from unsorted whole RNA of tumor, nontumor lung or PBMC. V shed 3 bases, J shed 12 bases, and the junction held 7 bases outside the gene matches. Germline lookup yields CDR1 MDHEN and CDR2 SYDVKM. This CDR3 is built from 12 residues. The receptor was isolated from a female donor with early-stage non-small cell lung cancer. The sample here was PBMCs, taken at follow-up. The rearrangement joins TRBV28 to TRBJ1-1; 7 bases align to TRBD1. CDR3 sequence (DNA): TGTGCCAGCAGTTTGTCCCCGGGACAGCCTTTCTTT. This encodes CASSLSPGQPFF.